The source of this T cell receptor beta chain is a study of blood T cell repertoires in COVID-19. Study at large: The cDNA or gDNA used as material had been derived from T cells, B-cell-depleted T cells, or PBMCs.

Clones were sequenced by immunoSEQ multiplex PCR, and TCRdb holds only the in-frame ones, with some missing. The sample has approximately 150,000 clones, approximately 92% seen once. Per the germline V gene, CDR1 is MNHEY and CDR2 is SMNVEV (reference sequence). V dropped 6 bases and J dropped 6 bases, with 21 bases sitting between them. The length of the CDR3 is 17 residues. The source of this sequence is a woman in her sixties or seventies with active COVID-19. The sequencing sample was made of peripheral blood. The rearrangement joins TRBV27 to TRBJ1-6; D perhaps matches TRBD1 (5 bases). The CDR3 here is CASRLRGYQNGNSPLHF. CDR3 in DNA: TGTGCCAGCAGGTTGCGGGGGTATCAAAATGGTAATTCACCCCTCCACTTT.